The 9 T cell receptor beta chains presented below share a single source sample, sequenced in a study of blood T cells in healthy people across ages. PCR was performed a second time for about 7 to 12 cycles using a sample-barcoded 5' primer and a J-beta primer mix. TCRdb redid the calling of the 5' RACE reads with MiXCR, one entry per CDR3 protein. The repertoire holds about 1.1 million distinct CDR3 sequences, with roughly two fifths as singletons. What was sequenced was blood. The receptors stem from a man aged 18-30 years in good health.

The rearrangement joins TRBV7-2 to TRBJ2-2; possible D gene TRBD1, 5 bases. V dropped 5 bases and J dropped 1 base, with 14 bases sitting between them. The CDR3 runs to 16 residues. CDR1 and CDR2 from the germline V gene are SGHTA and FQGNSA. The CDR3 DNA is TGTGCCAGCAGCGCCCTAGGGGTCCTGAACACCGGGGAGCTGTTTTTT. Protein sequence: CASSALGVLNTGELFF.

There are a few counts of this clonotype. The chain carries TRBV20-1 and TRBJ2-7, with TRBD2 as a possible D gene (5 bases). CDR1 and CDR2 from the germline V gene are DFQATT and SNEGSKA (reference sequence). This CDR3 has 13 amino acids. The germline V and J ends were trimmed by 5 bases and 7 bases, with 18 bases remaining between them. Written as DNA, the CDR3 is TGCAGTGCTTACAGCGGAGCTGGCGATGAGCAGTACTTC. This translates into CSAYSGAGDEQYF.

The chain is built from TRBV5-6 and TRBJ2-1; possibly TRBD1 for D (6 bases). Trimming pared 0 bases from V and 7 bases from J, leaving 20 bases between. The CDR3 has 17 residues. Looked up from germline, CDR1 is SGHDT and CDR2 is YYEEEE. The CDR3 sequence is CASSLERQAAFPNEQFF. CDR3 DNA: TGTGCCAGCAGCTTGGAGAGACAGGCGGCTTTCCCAAATGAGCAGTTCTTC.

The V and J genes are TRBV6-6 and TRBJ1-5; D call uncertain. CDR1 is MNHNY, CDR2 SVGAGI, per germline (reference sequence). The V gene lost 6 bases and the J gene lost 4 bases, with 16 bases spanning the gap. The CDR3 runs to 15 residues. This chain's CDR3 is CASSLTPEWNQPQHF. CDR3 in DNA: TGTGCCAGCAGCTTAACCCCCGAATGGAATCAGCCCCAGCATTTT.

The count of this clonotype is one. This chain uses TRBV20-1 with TRBJ1-1; D gene uncertain. Trimming removed 6 bases at V and 3 bases at J, with 14 bases between. Germline CDR1 DFQATT, CDR2 SNEGSKA (reference sequence). This CDR3 spans 13 amino acids. CDR3 protein: CSARRAWDTEAFF. The CDR3 DNA reads as TGCAGTGCGAGAAGGGCCTGGGACACTGAAGCTTTCTTT.

The table lists this clonotype with a count of one. The chain uses TRBV9 and TRBJ2-2; tentative D call: TRBD1 (6 bases). The CDR3 spans 15 residues. The germline CDR1 and CDR2 sequences are SGDLS and YYNGEE. The V gene lost 5 bases and the J gene lost 4 bases, with 15 bases spanning the gap. CDR3 bases: TGTGCCAGCAGTATCGTACAGGGTACCACCGGGGAGCTGTTTTTT. Encoded protein: CASSIVQGTTGELFF.

This clonotype appeared many times. This sequence joins TRBV12-3 or TRBV12-4 and TRBJ2-5; D is possibly TRBD2 (5 bases). The CDR3 spans 14 residues. Trimming pared 3 bases from V and 1 base from J, leaving 9 bases between. This CDR3 is CASSFASIQETQYF. The CDR3 DNA is TGTGCCAGCAGTTTCGCTAGCATCCAAGAGACCCAGTACTTC.

This clonotype was counted only a few times. This rearrangement joins TRBV12-3 or TRBV12-4 to TRBJ2-5; 10 bases agree with TRBD2. The CDR3 contains 15 residues. V gave up 6 bases and J gave up 5 bases; unmatched junction bases: 9. CDR3 nucleotides: TGTGCCAGCAGCCTAAGCGGGGGGGTATGGGAGACCCAGTACTTC. It specifies CASSLSGGVWETQYF.

V and J are TRBV4-3 and TRBJ1-3, with 8 bases that match TRBD1. Losses at the gene ends were 0 bases for V and 2 bases for J; bases not matched to a gene: 3. CDR3 length equals 16 residues. Per the germline V gene, CDR1 is LGHNA and CDR2 is YSLEER. This CDR3 is CASSQETGGPGNTIYF. CDR3 bases: TGCGCCAGCAGCCAAGAAACAGGGGGGCCTGGAAACACCATATATTTT.